Presented here are 29 T cell receptor beta chains from one specimen sequenced in a study of T cell responses to AZD1222 COVID-19 vaccine. Only in-frame clones appear in the TCRdb table, and some are missing; sequencing was by immunoSEQ multiplex PCR. The repertoire holds 120,000 to 150,000 clones, with approximately 88% as singletons. The sequenced sample was peripheral blood, obtained on day 0 of AZD1222 vaccination. Receptor source: an adult in good health.

The CDR3 DNA reads as TGCAGCGTTCCCCTAGCGGGGGGCCTTTACAATGAGCAGTTCTTC. Protein: CSVPLAGGLYNEQFF. This chain links TRBV29-1 with TRBJ2-1, with 11 bases that match TRBD2. The CDR3 length is 15 residues. The trim removed 5 bases at V and 4 bases at J, leaving 7 bases unmatched. Germline V lookup: CDR1 SQVTM, CDR2 ANQGSEA.

V usage is TRBV6-5 and J usage is TRBJ1-1; D is undetermined. The CDR3 extends over 11 amino acids. Germline V gives CDR1 MNHEY, CDR2 SVGAGI. V lost 6 bases and J 3 bases, leaving 5 bases between the germline ends. The CDR3 loop is CASRRYTEAFF. The CDR3 DNA reads as TGTGCCAGCAGGCGATACACTGAAGCTTTCTTT.

This chain uses TRBV2 with TRBJ1-2; D possibly corresponds to TRBD1 (5 bases). Germline values: CDR1 SNHLY, CDR2 FYNNEI. This CDR3 has 14 residues. V was cut by 2 bases and J by 3 bases, with 10 bases left in between. CDR3 bases: TGTGCCAGCAGTGAATCTGACAGTTACTATGGCTACACCTTC. This encodes CASSESDSYYGYTF.

The CDR3 DNA reads as TGCGCCAGCAGCCAAGATAGCCGGTGGGCGACTAGCTCTACCGGGGAGCTGTTTTTT. It codes for CASSQDSRWATSSTGELFF. This chain joins TRBV4-1 and TRBJ2-2; 7 bases are a match to TRBD2. Germline CDR1 and CDR2: MGHRA and YSYEKL. This CDR3 comprises 19 residues. The V segment lost 0 bases and the J segment 5 bases; nucleotides outside the gene matches: 15.

The V and J genes are TRBV7-2 and TRBJ1-6; tentative D call: TRBD1 (5 bases). V dropped 4 bases and J dropped 7 bases, with 20 bases sitting between them. Germline V CDR1 and CDR2: SGHTA, FQGNSA. This CDR3 is built from 17 residues. The CDR3 reads CASSSQDRGKRNSPLHF. CDR3 coding DNA: TGTGCCAGCAGCTCGCAGGATCGGGGGAAGCGCAATTCACCCCTCCACTTT.

This sequence joins TRBV10-3 and TRBJ2-1; D is uncertain. The germline V gene has CDR1 ENHRY and CDR2 SYGVKD. The CDR3 covers 13 residues. The V gene lost 2 bases and the J gene lost 9 bases, with 11 bases spanning the gap. CDR3 DNA: TGTGCCATCAGTGAGAGGGCCGACTCTGAGCAGTTCTTC. Residues: CAISERADSEQFF.

The gene calls are TRBV5-1 and TRBJ2-1; 16 nucleotides align to TRBD2. This CDR3 has 17 amino acids. CDR1 and CDR2 (germline): SGHRS, YFSETQ. J gave up 4 bases and V 4 bases, and 5 bases lay outside the gene matches. The DNA of the CDR3 is TGCGCCAGCAGCCGGGGACTAGCGGGAGGGTTATACAATGAGCAGTTCTTC. As protein: CASSRGLAGGLYNEQFF.

V is TRBV2 and J is TRBJ1-4; a weak D match, TRBD1 (5 bases). Trimming shortened V by 6 bases and J by 5 bases, and 13 bases separated the two germline ends. Germline V gives CDR1 SNHLY, CDR2 FYNNEI. The CDR3 totals 14 residues. The CDR3 DNA sequence: TGTGCCAGCAGGGGGCTAATGGTAAATGAAAAACTGTTTTTT. It codes for CASRGLMVNEKLFF.

This rearrangement joins TRBV6-5 to TRBJ2-5, with a tentative D call TRBD1 (6 bases). V was clipped by 4 bases and J by 5 bases, with 8 bases between them. This CDR3 contains 12 residues. Germline V CDR1 and CDR2: MNHEY, SVGAGI. In DNA form, the CDR3 reads TGTGCCAGCAGTTTGACAGGCGAGACCCAGTACTTC. Translation: CASSLTGETQYF.

J is TRBJ1-1 and V is TRBV5-1; TRBD1 agrees at 8 bases. The CDR3 extends over 18 amino acids. The V gene's germline CDR1 is SGHRS and CDR2 YFSETQ. V dropped 4 bases and J dropped 1; count of bases not matched to a gene: 15. CDR3 amino acids: CASSHPDRGIGWNTEAFF. The CDR3 nucleotides read TGCGCCAGCAGCCACCCCGACAGGGGCATTGGATGGAACACTGAAGCTTTCTTT.

The chain is built from TRBV6-5 and TRBJ1-6, with 8 bases that match TRBD1. The CDR3 contains 15 residues. Germline CDR1 and CDR2: MNHEY and SVGAGI. J was trimmed by 10 bases and V by 6 bases; bases with no gene match: 11. CDR3 in amino acids: CASSPTSTGVSPLHF. In DNA form, the CDR3 reads TGTGCCAGCAGCCCAACGTCGACAGGGGTCTCACCCCTCCACTTT.

The V call is TRBV5-5, the J call TRBJ1-2; no reliable D call. This CDR3 spans 13 amino acids. Per germline, CDR1 SGHKS and CDR2 YYEKEE (reference sequence). V was trimmed by 0 bases and J by 4 bases, leaving 7 bases between them. CDR3 in DNA: TGTGCCAGCAGCTTGGATCTTATCTATGGCTACACCTTC. It yields the protein CASSLDLIYGYTF.

The chain is built from TRBV4-1 and TRBJ2-7; TRBD2 matches 8 bases. Trimming at V came to 4 bases and at J to 0 bases, leaving 2 bases not matched to a gene. Germline CDR1 is MGHRA and CDR2 is YSYEKL. The CDR3 runs to 14 residues. CDR3 in amino acids: CASSLTSGSYEQYF. CDR3 DNA sequence: TGCGCCAGCAGCCTTACTAGCGGCTCCTACGAGCAGTACTTC.

The chain has TRBV7-8 and TRBJ2-5, with D hard to call. Per the germline V gene, CDR1 is SGHVS and CDR2 is FQNEAQ. The CDR3 spans 12 residues. Trimming took 5 bases from V and 2 from J, leaving 6 bases between them. CDR3 DNA: TGTGCCAGCAGCCCGCTACAAGAGACCCAGTACTTC. As protein: CASSPLQETQYF.

The chain has TRBV7-9 and TRBJ1-2, with D hard to call. The CDR3 consists of 11 residues. The V and J ends lost 2 bases and 8 bases respectively, with 6 bases between them. Germline V CDR1 and CDR2: SEHNR, FQNEAQ (reference sequence). The DNA of the CDR3 is TGTGCCAGCAGCTTATCCTCAGGCTACACCTTC. Translated, it gives CASSLSSGYTF.

V usage is TRBV27 and J usage is TRBJ2-7, with a tentative D call TRBD2 (6 bases). The CDR3 loop spans 15 amino acids. The V end was cut by 3 bases, the J end by 4 bases, with 16 bases between. The germline CDR1 and CDR2 sequences are MNHEY and SMNVEV (reference sequence). The chain's CDR3 is CASSLGSGVGYEQYF. The CDR3 DNA reads TGTGCCAGCAGTTTGGGGTCGGGAGTGGGGTACGAGCAGTACTTC.

V is TRBV28 and J is TRBJ1-2; D gene ambiguous. The CDR3 extends over 12 amino acids. The V gene's germline CDR1 is MDHEN and CDR2 SYDVKM. V gave up 8 bases and J gave up 6 bases, with 13 bases separating them. CDR3 bases: TGTGCCAGCTCTCTAAGGGTGGATGGCTACACCTTC. This gives the protein CASSLRVDGYTF.

The rearrangement links TRBV19 to TRBJ1-2; D not resolved. The germline V and J ends were trimmed by 5 bases and 0 bases, with 13 bases remaining between them. The CDR3 totals 15 residues. Germline V gives CDR1 LNHDA, CDR2 SQIVND (reference sequence). DNA of the CDR3: TGTGCCAGTAGTCCTCTCCTCGGGACTAACTATGGCTACACCTTC. Protein product: CASSPLLGTNYGYTF.

The chain couples TRBV3-1 (or the pseudogene TRBV3-2) to TRBJ2-1, with 9 bases matching TRBD1. This CDR3 is built from 17 residues. The germline V gene has CDR1 LGHDT and CDR2 YNNKEL (reference sequence). Trimming took 3 bases from V and 4 from J; bases not matched to a gene: 10. CDR3 sequence reads: CASSHSTGTGSYNEQFF. For the CDR3, the DNA is TGTGCCAGCAGCCACTCTACCGGGACAGGGAGTTACAATGAGCAGTTCTTC.

For this clone: One junction end does not reproduce the germline sequence, and a read error may be involved. In DNA form, the CDR3 reads TGTGCCAGCAGCCGGGGACAGGGGGCGTCCTTC. Its protein product is CASSRGQGASF. This sequence joins TRBV28 and TRBJ2-7, with TRBD1 matching 12 bases. Germline V gives CDR1 MDHEN, CDR2 SYDVKM. This CDR3 contains 11 residues. Filled out from reference TRBV28 and TRBJ2-7, the complete variable domain reads DVKVTQSSRYLVKRTGEKVFLECVQDMDHENMFWYRQDPGLGLRLIYFSYDVKMKEKGDIPEGYSVSREKKERFSLILESASTNQTSMYLCASSRGQGASFGPGTRLTVT.

The chain uses TRBV11-2 and TRBJ2-5; possible D gene TRBD2, 5 bases. Germline assignment: CDR1 SGHAT and CDR2 FQNNGV. The CDR3 sequence is 13 residues long. V dropped 3 bases and J dropped 7 bases, with 12 bases sitting between them. CDR3 DNA: TGTGCCAGCAGCTTTACTTCAGGAGGGACCCAGTACTTC. Translating gives CASSFTSGGTQYF.

The rearrangement links TRBV21-1 to TRBJ1-1. TRBV21-1 is a known pseudogene. The CDR3 runs 16 residues. CDR3 protein: CASSKVVGDGVTEAFF. The CDR3 DNA sequence: TGTGCCAGCAGCAAAGTTGTTGGGGACGGCGTCACTGAAGCTTTCTTT.

This chain uses TRBV9 with TRBJ2-7; 11 nucleotides line up with TRBD2. This CDR3 region has 15 residues. From germline, CDR1 is SGDLS and CDR2 YYNGEE. Germline trimming cut 0 bases from V and 3 bases from J; bases unmatched to any gene: 2. The CDR3 spells CASSVALAGGYEQYF. The CDR3, as DNA: TGTGCCAGCAGCGTAGCTCTAGCGGGAGGCTACGAGCAGTACTTC.

This clone was detected once. The chain couples TRBV2 to TRBJ2-7; D might be TRBD2 (5 bases). V was shortened by 10 bases and J by 0 bases, with 16 bases between the two germline ends. This CDR3 region has 14 residues. CDR1 is SNHLY, CDR2 FYNNEI, per germline. The CDR3 nucleotides read TGTGCCACCTCCTGGGAGACCGTCTCCTACGAGCAGTACTTC. Translation gives CATSWETVSYEQYF.

This rearrangement joins TRBV7-2 to TRBJ2-5; 13 nucleotides match TRBD2. CDR1 is SGHTA, CDR2 FQGNSA, per germline. This CDR3 contains 16 residues. V was pared by 4 bases and J by 3 bases, with 5 bases of the junction left unmatched. CDR3 bases: TGTGCCAGCAGCTCCCCCGGACTAGCGGGGGAAGAGACCCAGTACTTC. Encoded protein: CASSSPGLAGEETQYF.

The V call is TRBV5-4, the J call TRBJ2-7; either TRBD1 or TRBD2 may supply D (8 bases each). The CDR3 is made up of 15 amino acids. Germline V gene data show CDR1 as SGHNT and CDR2 as YYREEE (reference sequence). V was trimmed by 4 bases and J by 5 bases, leaving 19 bases between them. For the CDR3, the DNA is TGTGCCAGCAGCGCCAGGGGGCGGGAGGTTAACGAGCAGTACTTC. Protein product: CASSARGREVNEQYF.

The CDR3 DNA reads TGTGCCAGCAGCGTAGGCTATAAAGAGACCCAGTACTTC. Translating gives CASSVGYKETQYF. V and J are TRBV9 and TRBJ2-5, with D unclear. The length of the CDR3 is 13 residues. CDR1 is SGDLS and CDR2 is YYNGEE in the germline V gene. Trimming shortened V by 0 bases and J by 3 bases, and 6 bases separated the two germline ends.

This chain joins TRBV7-2 and TRBJ2-5, with TRBD2 matching over 10 bases. There are 16 residues in the CDR3. Germline trimming cut 0 bases from V and 1 base from J; bases unmatched to any gene: 2. Looked up from germline, CDR1 is SGHTA and CDR2 is FQGNSA. In DNA form, the CDR3 reads TGTGCCAGCAGCTTAGCCAGCGGGGGGGCCCAAGAGACCCAGTACTTC. Its translation: CASSLASGGAQETQYF.

The J gene is TRBJ2-5, the V gene TRBV3-1 (or the pseudogene TRBV3-2); D is possibly TRBD2 (5 bases). The ends were cut back, 0 bases at V and 5 bases at J, with 13 bases in the middle. Germline lookup yields CDR1 LGHDT and CDR2 YNNKEL (reference sequence). There are 15 residues in the CDR3. In DNA, the CDR3 is TGTGCCAGCAGCCAAGATCGGGGTTACTTGGAGACCCAGTACTTC. Protein sequence: CASSQDRGYLETQYF.